One and the same sample provided the 10 T cell receptor beta chains below, sequenced in a study of shared clonotypes between healthy human individuals. Sequenced by immunoSEQ multiplex PCR; TCRdb stores in-frame clones only, minus some. Among some 470,000 clones listed, 76% were seen once. The sequencing sample was made of PBMCs. Receptors were obtained from a woman between 40 and 55 years old in good health. Some clones in this sample may be carry-over from other donors' samples.

The rearrangement links TRBV28 to TRBJ2-3; the match to TRBD2 covers 8 bases. V lost 3 bases and J lost 2; bases outside the gene matches: 7. Germline CDR1 reads MDHEN; CDR2 reads SYDVKM. The CDR3 has 16 residues. CDR3 sequence reads: CASSFLAGGYTDTQYF. CDR3 sequence (DNA): TGTGCCAGCAGTTTCCTGGCGGGAGGTTACACAGATACGCAGTATTTT.

This clone was detected a few times. CDR3 nucleotides: TGTGCCAGCAGCTTACGCAGGGGGGGTTTCTACAATGAGCAGTTCTTC. Translation: CASSLRRGGFYNEQFF. V usage is TRBV7-2 and J usage is TRBJ2-1, with D perhaps matching TRBD1 or TRBD2 (7 bases each). The CDR3 runs to 16 residues. Germline lookup yields CDR1 SGHTA and CDR2 FQGNSA. Deletions cut 2 bases from V and 3 bases from J, with 14 bases between.

As for this clone: Only one base separates this from a far larger clonotype, so it likely reflects a read error. The rearrangement joins TRBV20-1 to TRBJ2-7; no clear D gene. The CDR3 has 10 amino acids. From germline, CDR1 is DFQATT and CDR2 SNEGSKA (reference sequence). CDR3 coding DNA: TGCAGTGCCTTAGGGTACGAGCGGTACTTC. It is translated as CSALGYERYF.

This chain links TRBV6-6 with TRBJ1-1; 10 positions agree with TRBD1. Germline V gives CDR1 MNHNY, CDR2 SVGAGI (reference sequence). The V segment lost 5 bases and the J segment 3 bases; nucleotides outside the gene matches: 6. CDR3 length: 15 amino acids. CDR3 nucleotide sequence: TGTGCCAGCAGTGGGTTGGACAGGGGGTACACTGAAGCTTTCTTT. Its protein product is CASSGLDRGYTEAFF.

The chain recombines TRBV28 with TRBJ1-1; 7 bases line up with TRBD1. The germline CDR1 and CDR2 sequences are MDHEN and SYDVKM. J was trimmed by 2 bases and V by 5 bases; bases with no gene match: 11. CDR3 length: 16 amino acids. The CDR3 DNA sequence: TGTGCCAGCAGTCTTCCGGGACAGAAAATCAACACTGAAGCTTTCTTT. This gives the protein CASSLPGQKINTEAFF.

The rearrangement joins TRBV28 to TRBJ2-5; 9 bases fit TRBD2. Judging by the DNA end, TRBJ2-7 fits better; the J call may be wrong. Looked up from germline, CDR1 is MDHEN and CDR2 is SYDVKM. The CDR3 covers 14 residues. The CDR3 sequence is CASSWVSGRLEQYF. The CDR3 DNA sequence: TGTGCCAGCAGTTGGGTTAGCGGGAGACTCGAGCAGTACTTC.

This chain uses TRBV18 with TRBJ1-5, with 10 nucleotides matching TRBD1. The CDR3 has 16 amino acids. Germline values: CDR1 KGHSH, CDR2 LQKENI. Trimming took 5 bases from V and 2 from J; bases not matched to a gene: 6. The CDR3 DNA reads as TGTGCCAGCTCAACGGGACAGGGGCGAGGCAATCAGCCCCAGCATTTT. It translates to CASSTGQGRGNQPQHF.

The chain combines TRBV7-8 with TRBJ1-4, with a tentative D call TRBD1 (6 bases). The CDR3 covers 16 residues. Germline-derived CDR1 and CDR2 are SGHVS and FQNEAQ. Trimming removed 4 bases from V and 7 bases from J, with 19 bases in between. The CDR3 sequence: CASSSFRGGTGEKLFF. The DNA of the CDR3 is TGTGCCAGCAGCTCATTTAGGGGGGGAACGGGTGAAAAACTGTTTTTT.

The V and J genes are TRBV30 and TRBJ2-1, with TRBD2 matching over 14 bases. The CDR3 is 18 amino acids. Germline CDR1 reads GTSNPN; CDR2 reads SVGIG (reference sequence). V lost 1 base to trimming and J lost 0 bases; unmatched junction nucleotides: 5. The CDR3 protein is CAWSGPGTSGSSYNEQFF. The CDR3 DNA sequence: TGTGCCTGGAGTGGACCCGGGACTAGCGGGAGCTCCTACAATGAGCAGTTCTTC.

This clone was counted only a few times. V is TRBV28 and J is TRBJ1-1; D ambiguous. The V and J ends lost 2 bases and 1 base respectively, with 8 bases between them. CDR1 MDHEN and CDR2 SYDVKM come from the germline V gene. The length of the CDR3 is 14 residues. This CDR3 is CASSLTLPNTEAFF. The CDR3 DNA sequence: TGTGCCAGCAGTTTAACACTACCGAACACTGAAGCTTTCTTT. The whole variable domain, remainder taken from reference TRBV28 and TRBJ1-1, is DVKVTQSSRYLVKRTGEKVFLECVQDMDHENMFWYRQDPGLGLRLIYFSYDVKMKEKGDIPEGYSVSREKKERFSLILESASTNQTSMYLCASSLTLPNTEAFFGQGTRLTVV.